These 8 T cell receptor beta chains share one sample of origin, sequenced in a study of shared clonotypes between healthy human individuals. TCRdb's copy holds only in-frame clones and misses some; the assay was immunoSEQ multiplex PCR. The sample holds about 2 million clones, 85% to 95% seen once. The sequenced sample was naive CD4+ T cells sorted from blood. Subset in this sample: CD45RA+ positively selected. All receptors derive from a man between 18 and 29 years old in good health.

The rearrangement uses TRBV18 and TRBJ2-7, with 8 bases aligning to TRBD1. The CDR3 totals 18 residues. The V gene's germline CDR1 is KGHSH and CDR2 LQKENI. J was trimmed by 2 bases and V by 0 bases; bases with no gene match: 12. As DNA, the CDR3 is TGTGCCAGCTCACCACCTATACGGCCGGGACAGGCAACCTACGAGCAGTACTTC. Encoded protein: CASSPPIRPGQATYEQYF.

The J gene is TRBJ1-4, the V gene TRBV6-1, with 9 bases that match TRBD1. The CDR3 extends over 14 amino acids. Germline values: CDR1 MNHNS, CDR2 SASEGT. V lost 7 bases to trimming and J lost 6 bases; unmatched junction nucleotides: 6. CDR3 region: CASILTGGYEKLFF. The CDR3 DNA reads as TGTGCCAGCATCCTTACAGGGGGCTATGAAAAACTGTTTTTT.

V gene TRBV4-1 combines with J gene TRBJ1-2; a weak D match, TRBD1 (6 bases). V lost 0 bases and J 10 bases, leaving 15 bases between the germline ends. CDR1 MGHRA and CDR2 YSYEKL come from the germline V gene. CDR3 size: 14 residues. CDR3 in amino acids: CASSQDWGARAYTF. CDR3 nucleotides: TGCGCCAGCAGCCAAGATTGGGGGGCCCGTGCCTACACCTTC.

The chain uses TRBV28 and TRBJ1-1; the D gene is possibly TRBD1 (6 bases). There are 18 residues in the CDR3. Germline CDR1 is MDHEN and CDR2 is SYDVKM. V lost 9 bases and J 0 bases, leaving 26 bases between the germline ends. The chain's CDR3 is CASPDLTSPTGMNTEAFF. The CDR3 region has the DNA TGTGCCAGTCCAGATTTGACTTCACCGACAGGCATGAACACTGAAGCTTTCTTT.

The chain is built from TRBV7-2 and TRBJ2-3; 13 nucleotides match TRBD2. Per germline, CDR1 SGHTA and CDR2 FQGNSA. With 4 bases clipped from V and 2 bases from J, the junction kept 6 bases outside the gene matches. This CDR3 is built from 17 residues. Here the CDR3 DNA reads TGTGCCAGCAGCTCGACTAGCGGGAGGCAACCCACAGATACGCAGTATTTT. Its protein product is CASSSTSGRQPTDTQYF.

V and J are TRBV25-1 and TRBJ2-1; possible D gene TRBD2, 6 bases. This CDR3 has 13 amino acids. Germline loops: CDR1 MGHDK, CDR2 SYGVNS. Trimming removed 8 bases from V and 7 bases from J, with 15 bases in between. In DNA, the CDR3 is TGTGCCAGCGGAGACGGGGGTTCTAATGAGCAGTTCTTC. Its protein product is CASGDGGSNEQFF.

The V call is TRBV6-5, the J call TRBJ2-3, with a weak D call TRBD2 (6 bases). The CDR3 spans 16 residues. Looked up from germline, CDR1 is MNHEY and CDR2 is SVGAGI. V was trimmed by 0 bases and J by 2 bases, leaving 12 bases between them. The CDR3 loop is CASSYSPGLTTDTQYF. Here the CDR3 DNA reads TGTGCCAGCAGTTACTCGCCGGGACTTACCACAGATACGCAGTATTTT.

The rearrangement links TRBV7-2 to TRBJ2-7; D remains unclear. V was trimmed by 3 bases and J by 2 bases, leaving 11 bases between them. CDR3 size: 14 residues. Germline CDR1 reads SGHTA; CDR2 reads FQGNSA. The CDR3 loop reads CASSFGRKAYEQYF. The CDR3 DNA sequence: TGTGCCAGCAGCTTCGGAAGGAAAGCCTACGAGCAGTACTTC.